A selection of T cell receptor beta chains follows, all from one sample in a study of post-analysis software for immune sequencing data. TCRdb fed the PCR reads into MiXCR, producing one record per CDR3 protein. The table lists roughly 400,000 distinct CDR3 sequences, about 39% of them singletons, with around 8% in the top ten. The sample consisted of blood. The receptors were sampled from a girl aged 2-10 years with multiple sclerosis. Both conserved end residues are part of each CDR3.

cdr3_aa: CSAPGLAGGSSYEQYF
v_call: TRBV20-1
j_call: TRBJ2-7

cdr3_aa: CSVSHRGLAGVSDTQYF
v_call: TRBV29-1
j_call: TRBJ2-3

cdr3_aa: CASSLSRHAPYEQYF
v_call: TRBV27
j_call: TRBJ2-7

cdr3_aa: CASSLLDETYEQYF
v_call: TRBV7-2
j_call: TRBJ2-7

cdr3_aa: CASSFEGMGNQPQHF
v_call: TRBV5-1
j_call: TRBJ1-5

cdr3_aa: CSASHPAETQYF
v_call: TRBV20-1
j_call: TRBJ2-5

cdr3_aa: CASSLGDNLETQYF
v_call: TRBV5-1
j_call: TRBJ2-5

cdr3_aa: CASMRSTNEKLFF
v_call: TRBV2
j_call: TRBJ1-4

cdr3_aa: CASTGHEQYF
v_call: TRBV28
j_call: TRBJ2-7

cdr3_aa: CASSYEGFSGYGYTF
v_call: TRBV5-1
j_call: TRBJ1-2

cdr3_aa: CSVTSGRGNEQFF
v_call: TRBV29-1
j_call: TRBJ2-1

cdr3_aa: CASSHESGLTGDTEAFF
v_call: TRBV4-3
j_call: TRBJ1-1

cdr3_aa: CASSLSDGLNYGYTF
v_call: TRBV28
j_call: TRBJ1-2

cdr3_aa: CAHRGATDTQYF
v_call: TRBV20-1
j_call: TRBJ2-3

cdr3_aa: CASSKVTSGWNEQFF
v_call: TRBV21-1
j_call: TRBJ2-1

cdr3_aa: CASSGRRDREYF
v_call: TRBV2
j_call: TRBJ2-4

cdr3_aa: CASSFGGTGERFF
v_call: TRBV6-5
j_call: TRBJ2-2

cdr3_aa: CASNSIETGETQYF
v_call: TRBV5-5
j_call: TRBJ2-5

cdr3_aa: CASSSPRISGFSYEQYF
v_call: TRBV7-2
j_call: TRBJ2-7

cdr3_aa: CSVVGDNYEQYF
v_call: TRBV29-1
j_call: TRBJ2-7

cdr3_aa: CASSDGVRAQETQYF
v_call: TRBV2
j_call: TRBJ2-5

cdr3_aa: CASSFTSGGTDTQYF
v_call: TRBV28
j_call: TRBJ2-3

cdr3_aa: CASSTFSYNEQFF
v_call: TRBV28
j_call: TRBJ2-1

cdr3_aa: CATSRGDRDEYEQYF
v_call: TRBV15
j_call: TRBJ2-7

cdr3_aa: CASSTIGTAQTQYF
v_call: TRBV13
j_call: TRBJ2-5

cdr3_aa: CASSLIDGTVLVEPQHF
v_call: TRBV27
j_call: TRBJ1-5

cdr3_aa: CASSPGLAAIETQYF
v_call: TRBV7-9
j_call: TRBJ2-5

cdr3_aa: CASRTRRGGSTDTQYF
v_call: TRBV12-3/TRBV12-4
j_call: TRBJ2-3

cdr3_aa: CASSLFSGNQPQHF
v_call: TRBV7-9
j_call: TRBJ1-5

cdr3_aa: CASSAQPYEQYF
v_call: TRBV25-1
j_call: NA

cdr3_aa: CASSELGETQYF
v_call: TRBV12-3/TRBV12-4
j_call: TRBJ2-5

cdr3_aa: CASSLLPSEPEETQYF
v_call: TRBV12-3/TRBV12-4
j_call: TRBJ2-5

cdr3_aa: CASRKEAGIWAFF
v_call: TRBV12-3/TRBV12-4
j_call: TRBJ1-1

cdr3_aa: CASGLVTGGPYNEQFF
v_call: TRBV12-5
j_call: TRBJ2-1

cdr3_aa: CASSWGRRSGVQQETQYF
v_call: TRBV5-1
j_call: TRBJ2-5

cdr3_aa: CSAIDSGYNEQFF
v_call: TRBV20-1
j_call: TRBJ2-1

cdr3_aa: CASSHGIEAFF
v_call: TRBV6-6
j_call: TRBJ1-1

cdr3_aa: CASSLGGTGVHEQYF
v_call: TRBV7-2
j_call: TRBJ2-7

cdr3_aa: CASREGFQETQYF
v_call: TRBV6-5
j_call: TRBJ2-5

cdr3_aa: CSANQGTGLWNQPQHF
v_call: TRBV20-1
j_call: TRBJ1-5

cdr3_aa: CSANTGPKNIQYF
v_call: TRBV20-1
j_call: TRBJ2-4

cdr3_aa: CASSLGGGVNEQFF
v_call: TRBV7-3
j_call: TRBJ2-1

cdr3_aa: CASSFGLTSGLYNEQFF
v_call: TRBV12-3/TRBV12-4
j_call: TRBJ2-1

cdr3_aa: CATSQGGNYGYTF
v_call: TRBV12-3/TRBV12-4
j_call: TRBJ1-2

cdr3_aa: CSARDLRGLHEKLFF
v_call: TRBV20-1
j_call: TRBJ1-4

cdr3_aa: CAGSSDRQPQHF
v_call: TRBV7-9
j_call: TRBJ1-5

cdr3_aa: CASSLLVDTEAFF
v_call: TRBV7-9
j_call: TRBJ1-1

cdr3_aa: CASSGTLPPYEQYF
v_call: TRBV28
j_call: TRBJ2-7

cdr3_aa: CASSSTGDQETQYF
v_call: TRBV7-9
j_call: TRBJ2-5

cdr3_aa: CASSEWDRSYEQYF
v_call: TRBV6-1
j_call: TRBJ2-7

cdr3_aa: CASSQDPGRNRADNQPQHF
v_call: TRBV4-1
j_call: TRBJ1-5

cdr3_aa: CASSVSAQGGGDPIQYF
v_call: TRBV9
j_call: TRBJ2-5